The clone carrying this T cell receptor beta chain has at least ten counts. The antigen remains undetermined. TCRdb re-analysed the 5' RACE reads in MiXCR, keeping a single row per CDR3 protein. The sample lists fewer than 550,000 distinct CDR3 sequences, approximately 5.3% occurring once. Trimming removed 1 base at V and 3 bases at J, with 15 bases between. The CDR3 has 15 residues. The germline gives CDR1 SQVTM, CDR2 ANQGSEA. This sample was included in a study of CD8 T cells in ankylosing spondylitis. Study-level findings and limits: A motif of 7 to 9 highly homologous TCR beta variants was seen as apparently characteristic of ankylosing spondylitis blood. The authors found the disease-linked clones to be CD8+ and relatively rare in peripheral blood. Reactive arthritis synovial fluid and blood previously showed some of these motif variants.

The V and J genes are TRBV29-1 and TRBJ2-5; D unresolved. This sequence was found in a male donor with ankylosing spondylitis. The sequenced sample consisted of blood, either unsorted or a sorted T cell fraction (not recorded which). This CDR3 is CSVEVLAGREETQYF. DNA of the CDR3: TGCAGCGTTGAAGTCTTAGCTGGACGGGAAGAGACCCAGTACTTC.